The clone carrying this T cell receptor beta chain was seen ten or more times. Its target is not known. CDR3 length: 13 residues. Trimming shortened V by 3 bases and J by 1 base, and 9 bases separated the two germline ends. Germline loops: CDR1 DFQATT, CDR2 SNEGSKA (reference sequence). TCRdb called the RT-PCR reads again in MiXCR, with one record for every CDR3 protein. The sample has fewer than 600,000 distinct CDR3 sequences, roughly 7.6% seen once. The data were taken from a study of response to subunit inactivated influenza vaccine. General study results and limits: Authors suggested seasonal influenza vaccinations each recruit few new T cells.

Here the sequenced sample was PBMCs from blood, taken roughly 24 months after vaccination. The TCR originated in a man between 50 and 69 years old who received an inactivated influenza vaccine. V gene TRBV20-1 combines with J gene TRBJ2-5, with D maybe TRBD1 (5 bases). The CDR3 DNA is TGCAGTGCTAGGTTCAGGGTCCAAGAGACCCAGTACTTC. It is translated as CSARFRVQETQYF.